The clone carrying this T cell receptor beta chain showed up just a few times. As yet, its antigen is unknown. Researchers amplified the TCR beta CDR3 regions from RNA transcripts. Carried out on the TCR CDR3, a first-round RT-PCR used the HTBI primer set. TCRdb re-analysed the multiplex PCR reads in MiXCR, keeping a single row per CDR3 protein. The repertoire holds 500,000 to 600,000 distinct CDR3 sequences, with roughly 17% as singletons. The sample is drawn from a study of T cells in Graves' hyperthyroidism and ophthalmopathy. With a duration under 2 months, the hyperthyroidism was newly diagnosed in patients aged 18 to 65. PBMCs stemmed from about 9.5 ml fresh peripheral blood. Study outcomes and limitations: The model foresaw ophthalmopathy a median roughly 6 months prior to onset.

Trimming removed 6 bases at V and 1 base at J, with 9 bases between. Germline V CDR1 and CDR2: LGHNA, YNFKEQ. The CDR3 is made up of 13 amino acids. The TCR was taken from a woman younger than 30 with Graves' hyperthyroidism. The sample comprised blood. This chain connects TRBV4-2 to TRBJ2-5; a weak D match, TRBD2 (5 bases). The CDR3 is CASSPSFQETQYF. CDR3 nucleotide sequence: TGTGCCAGCAGTCCTAGCTTCCAAGAGACCCAGTACTTC.